One and the same sample provided the 27 T cell receptor beta chains below, sequenced in a study of cytomegalovirus exposure and HLA in healthy donors. The table came from immunoSEQ multiplex PCR; TCRdb's copy has only in-frame clones and leaves some out. The sample shows 150,000 to 200,000 clones, 80% to 90% of them seen only once. Sequenced input: PBMCs. The receptors were sampled from a woman aged 25-40 years in good health and CMV-seropositive.

The V gene is TRBV7-2, the J gene TRBJ2-5; TRBD2 matches 13 bases. V lost 4 bases, J lost 1 base, and 3 bases stayed unmatched. Germline values: CDR1 SGHTA, CDR2 FQGNSA. The CDR3 is made up of 16 amino acids. The CDR3 reads CASSSRLAGGQETQYF. In nucleotides, the CDR3 is TGTGCCAGCAGCTCTCGACTAGCGGGAGGCCAAGAGACCCAGTACTTC. The full variable domain, its missing parts supplied by reference TRBV7-2 and TRBJ2-5, is GAGVSQSPSNKVTEKGKDVELRCDPISGHTALYWYRQSLGQGLEFLIYFQGNSAPDKSGLPSDRFSAERTGGSVSTLTIQRTQQEDSAVYLCASSSRLAGGQETQYFGPGTRLLVL.

J is TRBJ2-1 and V is TRBV18; 8 nucleotides agree with TRBD2. Germline V gene lookup returns CDR1 KGHSH and CDR2 LQKENI. Unmatched junction bases numbered 4, after V lost 2 bases and J lost 16 bases. This CDR3 contains 11 residues. As DNA, the CDR3 is TGTGCCAGCTCACCAAGCGGGAGTGGTTTCTTC. Translation: CASSPSGSGFF.

This chain connects TRBV9 to TRBJ1-2; D remains unclear. The CDR3 consists of 11 residues. Trimming removed 4 bases from V and 8 bases from J, with 9 bases in between. The germline CDR1 and CDR2 sequences are SGDLS and YYNGEE. The DNA for the CDR3 is TGTGCCAGCAGCCCAGTTCAGGGCTACACCTTC. It codes for CASSPVQGYTF.

The chain carries TRBV29-1 and TRBJ2-1, with TRBD2 identical over 12 bases. The ends lost 7 bases at V and 6 bases at J; junction bases unmatched: 10. Per the germline V gene, CDR1 is SQVTM and CDR2 is ANQGSEA. This CDR3 contains 15 residues. CDR3 nucleotide sequence: TGCAGCGCCGATGGACTAGCGGGAAAATCCAATGAGCAGTTCTTC. Protein sequence: CSADGLAGKSNEQFF.

The CDR3 coding sequence is TGCGCCAGCAGCCCGGGACAGCCGCTCGGAGGGGAGACCCAGTACTTC. Its translation: CASSPGQPLGGETQYF. This chain joins TRBV5-1 and TRBJ2-5, with a weak D call TRBD1 (7 bases). CDR3 size: 16 residues. The V end lost 4 bases, the J end lost 5 bases, and 21 bases lay between the germline ends. From germline, CDR1 is SGHRS and CDR2 YFSETQ.

The chain recombines TRBV18 with TRBJ1-5; no clear D. Germline-derived CDR1 and CDR2 are KGHSH and LQKENI. CDR3 length: 14 residues. V gave up 2 bases and J gave up 3 bases, with 8 bases separating them. The CDR3 region has the DNA TGTGCCAGCTCACCATCCAGTCTCAATCAGCCCCAGCATTTT. It specifies CASSPSSLNQPQHF.

This rearrangement joins TRBV19 to TRBJ2-7; the match to TRBD1 covers 9 bases. The germline CDR1 and CDR2 sequences are LNHDA and SQIVND (reference sequence). This CDR3 is built from 13 residues. With V trimmed by 9 bases and J by 3 bases, 6 bases remained unmatched. The CDR3 protein is CASAGQGNYEQYF. In DNA, the CDR3 is TGTGCCAGCGCTGGACAGGGGAACTACGAGCAGTACTTC.

The V call is TRBV15, the J call TRBJ2-7; D remains ambiguous. Between the trimmed V and J ends, which lost 0 bases and 6 bases, there was a span of 9 bases. Germline V gene lookup returns CDR1 LNHNV and CDR2 YYDKDF (reference sequence). The CDR3 has 13 residues. The CDR3 sequence is CATSRDSPGEQYF. DNA for the CDR3: TGTGCCACCAGCAGAGATAGTCCCGGCGAGCAGTACTTC.

V is TRBV19 and J is TRBJ2-1; D might be TRBD2 (6 bases). The V end lost 1 base, the J end lost 7 bases, and 20 bases lay between the germline ends. Germline values: CDR1 LNHDA, CDR2 SQIVND (reference sequence). The CDR3 length is 17 residues. CDR3: CASSIGRAGLIQNEQFF. In DNA, the CDR3 is TGTGCCAGTAGTATAGGGAGGGCGGGACTCATCCAGAATGAGCAGTTCTTC.

This clone was seen a single time. V is TRBV5-8 and J is TRBJ1-4; a possible D gene is TRBD1 (5 bases). Trimming removed 2 bases from V and 3 bases from J, with 8 bases in between. Germline CDR1 and CDR2: SGHTS and YDEGEE. The CDR3 spans 14 residues. The CDR3 protein is CASSFSGANEKLFF. The CDR3 DNA sequence: TGTGCCAGCAGCTTCTCGGGGGCTAATGAAAAACTGTTTTTT.

This clone occurred a few times. The gene calls are TRBV27 and TRBJ2-1; tentative D call: TRBD2 (6 bases). The V end lost 3 bases, the J end lost 6 bases, and 12 bases lay between the germline ends. Germline V gives CDR1 MNHEY, CDR2 SMNVEV (reference sequence). This CDR3 comprises 14 residues. DNA of the CDR3: TGTGCCAGCAGTTTGAGCGGGCCTGGCAATGAGCAGTTCTTC. Amino acids: CASSLSGPGNEQFF.

There are a few counts of this clone. The chain is built from TRBV4-1 and TRBJ2-2; maybe TRBD2 (6 bases). The CDR3 spans 17 residues. Germline CDR1 reads MGHRA; CDR2 reads YSYEKL. The V end lost 0 bases, the J end lost 5 bases, and 16 bases lay between the germline ends. The CDR3: CASSQESLALRTGELFF. For the CDR3, the DNA is TGCGCCAGCAGCCAAGAAAGCCTAGCGTTGAGAACCGGGGAGCTGTTTTTT.

The chain combines TRBV5-4 with TRBJ2-1; 8 positions agree with TRBD1. Germline CDR1 reads SGHNT; CDR2 reads YYREEE (reference sequence). This CDR3 has 15 amino acids. V trimming: 2 bases; J trimming: 4 bases; junction bases outside the gene matches: 5. The CDR3 loop reads CASSFRGQAYNEQFF. CDR3 DNA sequence: TGTGCCAGCAGCTTTCGGGGACAGGCTTACAATGAGCAGTTCTTC.

This chain uses TRBV29-1 with TRBJ2-7; 9 bases are a match to TRBD1. The CDR3 totals 15 residues. The germline gives CDR1 SQVTM, CDR2 ANQGSEA. V shed 5 bases and J 2 bases; nucleotides not matched to a gene: 10. The CDR3 here is CSVRTGTGRTYEQYF. CDR3 bases: TGCAGCGTTCGGACCGGGACAGGGAGAACCTACGAGCAGTACTTC.

This clone was seen a few times. This rearrangement joins TRBV9 to TRBJ2-5; 9 bases agree with TRBD1. CDR1 and CDR2 from the germline V gene are SGDLS and YYNGEE. The CDR3 covers 15 residues. With 3 bases clipped from V and 5 bases from J, the junction kept 8 bases outside the gene matches. The CDR3 DNA sequence: TGTGCCAGCAGCGGACTACAGGGGGCTGGGGAGACCCAGTACTTC. It codes for CASSGLQGAGETQYF. Using reference TRBV9 and TRBJ2-5 for the parts outside the CDR3, the full variable domain is DSGVTQTPKHLITATGQRVTLRCSPRSGDLSVYWYQQSLDQGLQFLIQYYNGEERAKGNILERFSAQQFPDLHSELNLSSLELGDSALYFCASSGLQGAGETQYFGPGTRLLVL.

The genes are TRBV30 and TRBJ1-2; perhaps TRBD1 as D (5 bases). With 3 bases removed from V and 8 bases from J, the gap between germline ends came to 13 bases. This CDR3 is built from 12 residues. Germline lookup yields CDR1 GTSNPN and CDR2 SVGIG (reference sequence). The CDR3 DNA sequence: TGTGCCTGGAGCCTTCAATCAGGGGGCTACACCTTC. Its protein product is CAWSLQSGGYTF.

This clone has a single count. The chain links TRBV5-1 to TRBJ2-5; TRBD2 aligns across 7 bases. The V and J ends lost 0 bases and 5 bases, in that order; junction bases with no gene match: 4. The CDR3 length is 14 residues. The germline V gene encodes CDR1 SGHRS and CDR2 YFSETQ. The DNA of the CDR3 is TGCGCCAGCAGCTTGGGACTTAGCGGGGAGACCCAGTACTTC. It translates to CASSLGLSGETQYF. The variable domain in full, completed from reference TRBV5-1 and TRBJ2-5, reads KAGVTQTPRYLIKTRGQQVTLSCSPISGHRSVSWYQQTPGQGLQFLFEYFSETQRNKGNFPGRFSGRQFSNSRSEMNVSTLELGDSALYLCASSLGLSGETQYFGPGTRLLVL.

A few counts support this clone. The V call is TRBV13, the J call TRBJ1-3; TRBD1 matches at 7 bases. The CDR3 sequence is 13 residues long. Trimming cost V 1 base and J 9 bases; bases outside gene matches: 3. Germline-derived CDR1 and CDR2 are PRHDT and FYEKMQ (reference sequence). CDR3 amino acids: CASSLAGGGTIYF. CDR3 nucleotides: TGTGCCAGCAGCTTAGCAGGGGGTGGCACCATATATTTT.

The chain joins TRBV30 to TRBJ1-5; a possible D gene is TRBD1 (6 bases). Germline CDR1 and CDR2: GTSNPN and SVGIG (reference sequence). V lost 3 bases and J 4 bases, leaving 22 bases between the germline ends. The CDR3 extends over 17 amino acids. The CDR3 protein is CAWRASGELKENQPQHF. For the CDR3, the DNA is TGTGCCTGGAGAGCGTCAGGGGAACTCAAAGAGAATCAGCCCCAGCATTTT.

This chain connects TRBV29-1 to TRBJ1-4; 8 bases are shared with TRBD1. CDR1 is SQVTM and CDR2 is ANQGSEA in the germline V gene. With V trimmed by 6 bases and J by 8 bases, 14 bases remained unmatched. CDR3 length: 15 amino acids. The chain's CDR3 is CSVVIPGTGGEKLFF. CDR3 nucleotide sequence: TGCAGCGTAGTAATCCCCGGGACAGGAGGCGAAAAACTGTTTTTT.

The rearrangement joins TRBV2 to TRBJ1-4; D is undetermined. The germline gives CDR1 SNHLY, CDR2 FYNNEI. The CDR3 has 11 amino acids. Trimming left V 6 bases short and J 7 bases short, with 6 bases between. The CDR3: CASSRSEKLFF. The CDR3, as DNA: TGTGCCAGCAGCCGGTCTGAAAAACTGTTTTTT.

J is TRBJ2-1 and V is TRBV5-6, with 12 bases lining up with TRBD2. Germline trimming cut 4 bases from V and 6 bases from J; bases unmatched to any gene: 8. The CDR3 length is 16 residues. Germline V lookup: CDR1 SGHDT, CDR2 YYEEEE. CDR3 loop: CASSHGTSGLLNEQFF. The CDR3 region has the DNA TGTGCCAGCAGCCACGGGACTAGCGGGCTACTCAATGAGCAGTTCTTC.

The chain recombines TRBV6-1 with TRBJ1-5; a possible D gene is TRBD1 (5 bases). CDR1 and CDR2 (germline): MNHNS, SASEGT. The V end lost 10 bases, the J end lost 0 bases, and 13 bases lay between the germline ends. The CDR3 runs 14 residues. In DNA, the CDR3 is TGTGCCACCGCCGACAGATATAGCAATCAGCCCCAGCATTTT. It yields the protein CATADRYSNQPQHF.

CDR3 sequence (DNA): TGTGCCAGCTCACCACAGGCAGGGGGAAACACCGGGGAGCTGTTTTTT. Translated, it gives CASSPQAGGNTGELFF. V usage is TRBV18 and J usage is TRBJ2-2; 7 bases align to TRBD1. Germline V gene lookup returns CDR1 KGHSH and CDR2 LQKENI. This CDR3 comprises 16 residues. The V segment lost 1 base and the J segment 2 bases; nucleotides outside the gene matches: 4. Full variable domain (remainder filled in from reference TRBV18 and TRBJ2-2): NAGVMQNPRHLVRRRGQEARLRCSPMKGHSHVYWYRQLPEEGLKFMVYLQKENIIDESGMPKERFSAEFPKEGPSILRIQQVVRGDSAAYFCASSPQAGGNTGELFFGEGSRLTVL.

V usage is TRBV29-1 and J usage is TRBJ2-7; weak D call: TRBD2 (6 bases). Germline assignment: CDR1 SQVTM and CDR2 ANQGSEA. This CDR3 has 13 amino acids. V gave up 7 bases and J gave up 7 bases, with 20 bases separating them. In DNA form, the CDR3 reads TGCAGCGGAGGACTGGGGGGACCTACGGAGCAGTACTTC. Translating gives CSGGLGGPTEQYF.

This clone came up once. Other DNA sequences in this specimen translate into the identical CDR3. The J gene is TRBJ2-1, the V gene TRBV29-1; 9 bases are a match to TRBD1. This CDR3 spans 13 amino acids. The V segment lost 5 bases and the J segment 3 bases; nucleotides outside the gene matches: 2. CDR1 and CDR2 (germline): SQVTM, ANQGSEA. The CDR3 region has the DNA TGCAGCGTTCCGGGACAGGGCTACAATGAGCAGTTCTTC. Protein: CSVPGQGYNEQFF.

V gene TRBV6-1 combines with J gene TRBJ1-5; maybe TRBD1 (5 bases). The germline V gene encodes CDR1 MNHNS and CDR2 SASEGT. V was shortened by 4 bases and J by 2 bases, with 9 bases between the two germline ends. CDR3 size: 14 residues. CDR3 loop: CASSVWGGNQPQHF. CDR3 coding DNA: TGTGCCAGCAGTGTGTGGGGCGGCAATCAGCCCCAGCATTTT.